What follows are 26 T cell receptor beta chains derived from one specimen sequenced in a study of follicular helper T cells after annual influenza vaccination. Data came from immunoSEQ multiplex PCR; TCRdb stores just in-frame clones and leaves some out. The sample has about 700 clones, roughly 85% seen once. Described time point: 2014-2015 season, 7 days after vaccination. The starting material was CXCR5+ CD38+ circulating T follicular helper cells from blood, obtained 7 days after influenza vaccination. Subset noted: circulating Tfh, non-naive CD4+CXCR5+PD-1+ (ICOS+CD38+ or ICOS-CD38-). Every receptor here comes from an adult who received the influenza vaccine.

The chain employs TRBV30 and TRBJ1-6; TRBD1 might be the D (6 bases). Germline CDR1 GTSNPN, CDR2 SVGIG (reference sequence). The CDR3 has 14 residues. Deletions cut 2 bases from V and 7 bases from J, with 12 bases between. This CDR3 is CAWSHQTGNSPLHF. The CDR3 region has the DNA TGTGCCTGGAGTCACCAAACAGGGAATTCACCCCTCCACTTT.

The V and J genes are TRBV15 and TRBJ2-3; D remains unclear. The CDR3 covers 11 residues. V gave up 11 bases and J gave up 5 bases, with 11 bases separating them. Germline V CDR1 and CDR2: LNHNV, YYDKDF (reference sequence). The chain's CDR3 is CAPTLKDTQYF. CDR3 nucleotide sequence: TGTGCCCCAACCCTTAAAGATACGCAGTATTTT.

DNA of the CDR3: TGTGCCAGCAGCGCCTCCGGGACAGGGTTAGAGACCCAGTACTTC. It is translated as CASSASGTGLETQYF. The chain links TRBV7-9 to TRBJ2-5; 9 bases line up with TRBD1. The CDR3 loop spans 15 amino acids. Germline-derived CDR1 and CDR2 are SEHNR and FQNEAQ (reference sequence). V was clipped by 5 bases and J by 4 bases; unmatched bases: 8. Together with reference TRBV7-9 and TRBJ2-5, the CDR3 gives the full variable domain: DTGVSQNPRHKITKRGQNVTFRCDPISEHNRLYWYRQTLGQGPEFLTYFQNEAQLEKSRLLSDRFSAERPKGSFSTLEIQRTEQGDSAMYLCASSASGTGLETQYFGPGTRLLVL.

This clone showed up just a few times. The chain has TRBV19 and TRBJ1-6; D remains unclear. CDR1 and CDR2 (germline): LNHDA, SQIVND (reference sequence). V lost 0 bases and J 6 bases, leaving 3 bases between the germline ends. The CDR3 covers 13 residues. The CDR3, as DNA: TGTGCCAGTAGTATAGAGTTTAATTCACCCCTCCACTTT. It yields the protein CASSIEFNSPLHF.

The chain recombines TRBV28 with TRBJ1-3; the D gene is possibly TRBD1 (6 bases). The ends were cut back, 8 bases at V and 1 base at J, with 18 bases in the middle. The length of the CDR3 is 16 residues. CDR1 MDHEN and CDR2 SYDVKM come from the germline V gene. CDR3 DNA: TGTGCCAGCGGGGGATACGGGGGGGCGTCTGGAAACACCATATATTTT. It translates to CASGGYGGASGNTIYF.

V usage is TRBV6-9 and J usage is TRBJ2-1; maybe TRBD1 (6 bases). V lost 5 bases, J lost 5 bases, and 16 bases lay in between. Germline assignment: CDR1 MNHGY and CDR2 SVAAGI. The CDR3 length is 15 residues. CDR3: CASSQGTPTHNEQFF. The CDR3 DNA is TGTGCCAGCAGTCAAGGGACACCAACTCACAATGAGCAGTTCTTC.

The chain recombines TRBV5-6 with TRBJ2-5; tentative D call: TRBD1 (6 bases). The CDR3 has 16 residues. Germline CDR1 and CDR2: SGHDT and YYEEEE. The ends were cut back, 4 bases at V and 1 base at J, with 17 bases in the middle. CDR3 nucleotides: TGTGCCAGCAGCCTCAATCTACTACAGGGCCAAGAGACCCAGTACTTC. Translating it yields CASSLNLLQGQETQYF.

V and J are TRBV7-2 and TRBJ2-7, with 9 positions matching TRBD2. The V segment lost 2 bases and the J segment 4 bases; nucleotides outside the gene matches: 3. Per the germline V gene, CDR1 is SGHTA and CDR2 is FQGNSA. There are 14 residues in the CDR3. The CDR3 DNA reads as TGTGCCAGCAGCTTATCGCGGGGGGGATACGAGCAGTACTTC. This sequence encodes CASSLSRGGYEQYF.

The CDR3 reads CASSQDNGYIGEQFF. The CDR3 DNA reads TGCGCCAGCAGCCAAGATAACGGCTATATAGGAGAGCAGTTCTTC. The chain has TRBV4-3 and TRBJ2-1; D remains unclear. The CDR3 contains 15 residues. Germline CDR1 LGHNA, CDR2 YSLEER. V was pared by 0 bases and J by 10 bases, with 16 bases between.

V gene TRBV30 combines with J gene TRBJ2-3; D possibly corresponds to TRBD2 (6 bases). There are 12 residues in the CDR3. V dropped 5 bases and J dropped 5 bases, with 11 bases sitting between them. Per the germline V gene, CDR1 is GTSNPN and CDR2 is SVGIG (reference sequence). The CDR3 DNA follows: TGTGCCTGGGGGTTCGGGGGAGATACGCAGTATTTT. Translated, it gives CAWGFGGDTQYF. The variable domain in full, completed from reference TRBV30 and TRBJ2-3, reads SQTIHQWPATLVQPVGSPLSLECTVEGTSNPNLYWYRQAAGRGLQLLFYSVGIGQISSEVPQNLSASRPQDRQFILSSKKLLLSDSGFYLCAWGFGGDTQYFGPGTRLTVL.

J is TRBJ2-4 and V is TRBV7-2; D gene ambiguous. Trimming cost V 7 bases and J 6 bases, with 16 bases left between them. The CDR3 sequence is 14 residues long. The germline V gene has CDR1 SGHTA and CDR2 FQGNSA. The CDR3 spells CASTAAMFINIQYF. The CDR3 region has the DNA TGTGCCAGCACCGCTGCCATGTTCATAAACATTCAGTACTTC.

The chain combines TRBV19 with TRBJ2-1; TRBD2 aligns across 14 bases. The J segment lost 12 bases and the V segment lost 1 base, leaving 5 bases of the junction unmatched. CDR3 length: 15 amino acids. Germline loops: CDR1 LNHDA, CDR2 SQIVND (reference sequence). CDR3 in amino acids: CASSIGGLAGAPQFF. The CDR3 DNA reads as TGTGCCAGTAGTATAGGGGGACTAGCGGGGGCTCCGCAGTTCTTC.

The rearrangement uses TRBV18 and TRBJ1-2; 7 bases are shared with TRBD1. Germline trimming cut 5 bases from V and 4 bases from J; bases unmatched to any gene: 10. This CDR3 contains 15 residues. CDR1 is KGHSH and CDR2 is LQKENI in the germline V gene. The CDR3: CASSSDRANPYGYTF. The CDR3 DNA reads TGTGCCAGCTCATCTGACAGGGCCAACCCCTATGGCTACACCTTC. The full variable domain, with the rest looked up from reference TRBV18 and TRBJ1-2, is NAGVMQNPRHLVRRRGQEARLRCSPMKGHSHVYWYRQLPEEGLKFMVYLQKENIIDESGMPKERFSAEFPKEGPSILRIQQVVRGDSAAYFCASSSDRANPYGYTFGSGTRLTVV.

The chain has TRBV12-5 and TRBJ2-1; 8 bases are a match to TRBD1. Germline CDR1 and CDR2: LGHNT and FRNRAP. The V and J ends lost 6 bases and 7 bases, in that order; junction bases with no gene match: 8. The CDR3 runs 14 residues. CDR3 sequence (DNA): TGTGCTAGTGGCCCGGGACAGGATTTTAATGAGCAGTTCTTC. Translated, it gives CASGPGQDFNEQFF.

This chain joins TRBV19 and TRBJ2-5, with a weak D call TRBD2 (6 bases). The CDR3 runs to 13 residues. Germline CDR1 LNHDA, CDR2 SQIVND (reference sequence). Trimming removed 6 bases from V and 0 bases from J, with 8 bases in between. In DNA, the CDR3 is TGTGCCAGTAGGGGAGGCAACCAAGAGACCCAGTACTTC. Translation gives CASRGGNQETQYF.

CDR3 DNA sequence: TGTGCCAGCAGTTCGCGGGGCCATAGCTCCTACGAGCAGTACTTC. Residues: CASSSRGHSSYEQYF. The chain couples TRBV28 to TRBJ2-7; TRBD2 might be the D (6 bases). The CDR3 extends over 15 amino acids. V lost 4 bases and J lost 0, with 13 bases in between. Per the germline V gene, CDR1 is MDHEN and CDR2 is SYDVKM.

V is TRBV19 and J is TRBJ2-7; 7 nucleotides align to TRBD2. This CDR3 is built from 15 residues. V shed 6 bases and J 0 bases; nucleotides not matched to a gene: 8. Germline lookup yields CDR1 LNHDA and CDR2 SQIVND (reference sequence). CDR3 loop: CASRETVAGSYEQYF. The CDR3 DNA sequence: TGTGCCAGTAGGGAAACGGTAGCGGGCTCCTACGAGCAGTACTTC.

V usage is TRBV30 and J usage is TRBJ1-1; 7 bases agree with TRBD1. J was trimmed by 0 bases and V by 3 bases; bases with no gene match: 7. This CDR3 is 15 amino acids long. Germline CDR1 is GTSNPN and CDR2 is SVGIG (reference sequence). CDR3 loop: CAWSWTGAMNTEAFF. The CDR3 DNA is TGTGCCTGGAGCTGGACAGGAGCCATGAACACTGAAGCTTTCTTT.

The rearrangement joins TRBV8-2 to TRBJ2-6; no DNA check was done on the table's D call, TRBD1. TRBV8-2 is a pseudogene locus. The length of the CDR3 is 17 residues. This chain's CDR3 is CGKFVTITQSRANVLTF. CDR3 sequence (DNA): TGTGGCAAATTCGTCACGATAACACAAAGTCGGGCCAACGTCCTGACTTTC.

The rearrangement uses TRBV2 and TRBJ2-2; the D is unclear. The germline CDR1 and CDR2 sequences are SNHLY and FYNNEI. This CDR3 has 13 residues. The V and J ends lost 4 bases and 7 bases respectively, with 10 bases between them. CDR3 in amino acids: CASSVAESGELFF. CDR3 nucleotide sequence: TGTGCCAGCAGTGTGGCCGAGAGCGGGGAGCTGTTTTTT.

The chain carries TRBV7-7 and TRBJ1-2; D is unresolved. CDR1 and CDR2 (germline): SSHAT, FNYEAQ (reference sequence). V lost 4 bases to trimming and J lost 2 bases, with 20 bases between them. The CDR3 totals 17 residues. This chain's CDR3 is CASSSTLELAENYGYTF. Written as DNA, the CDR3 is TGTGCCAGCAGCTCCACCCTAGAGCTCGCGGAGAACTATGGCTACACCTTC.

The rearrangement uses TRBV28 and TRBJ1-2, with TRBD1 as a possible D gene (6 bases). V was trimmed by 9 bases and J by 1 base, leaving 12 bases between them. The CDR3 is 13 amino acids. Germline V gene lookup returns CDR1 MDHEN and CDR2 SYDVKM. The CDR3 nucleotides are TGTGCCAGTAGGGGACAAAATAACTATGGCTACACCTTC. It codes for CASRGQNNYGYTF.

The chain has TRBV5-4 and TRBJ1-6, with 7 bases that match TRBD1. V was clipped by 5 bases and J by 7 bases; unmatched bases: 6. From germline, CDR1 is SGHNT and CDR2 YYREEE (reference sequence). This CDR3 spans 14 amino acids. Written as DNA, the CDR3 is TGTGCCAGCAGACAGGGGACGGAAAATTCACCCCTCCACTTT. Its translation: CASRQGTENSPLHF.

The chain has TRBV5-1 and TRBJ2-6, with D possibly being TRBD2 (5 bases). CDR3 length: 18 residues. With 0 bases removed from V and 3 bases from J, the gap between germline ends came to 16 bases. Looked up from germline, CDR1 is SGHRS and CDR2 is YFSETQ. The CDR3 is CASSLGGPAVRGANVLTF. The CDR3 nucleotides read TGCGCCAGCAGCTTGGGAGGGCCGGCGGTACGTGGGGCCAACGTCCTGACTTTC.

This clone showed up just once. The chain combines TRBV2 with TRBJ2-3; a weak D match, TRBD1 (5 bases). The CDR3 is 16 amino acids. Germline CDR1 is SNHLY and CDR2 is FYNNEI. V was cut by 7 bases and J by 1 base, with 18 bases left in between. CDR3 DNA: TGTGCCAGCACCCCGCGTAGGGGCGCTGGCACAGATACGCAGTATTTT. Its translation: CASTPRRGAGTDTQYF.

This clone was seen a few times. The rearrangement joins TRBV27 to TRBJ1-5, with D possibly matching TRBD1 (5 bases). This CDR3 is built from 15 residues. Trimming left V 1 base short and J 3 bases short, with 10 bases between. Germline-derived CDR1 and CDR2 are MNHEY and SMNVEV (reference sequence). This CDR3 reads CASSLWSGLNQPQHF. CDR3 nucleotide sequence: TGTGCCAGCAGTTTATGGTCAGGGCTCAATCAGCCCCAGCATTTT.